This TCR beta chain was obtained from a study of OX40 agonist ivuxolimab in advanced cancers. Study at large: Patients with hepatocellular carcinoma, melanoma, renal cell or head and neck cancer made up the dose-escalation patients. Averaging roughly 60 years in age, with a range of 23 to 79, the cohort was around 87% male.

The protocol was immunoSEQ multiplex PCR, while the TCRdb copy is restricted to in-frame clones and leaves out a portion. The data hold about 67,000 clones, with 70% to 90% observed a single time. After removal of 1 base from V and 13 bases from J, the junction contained 15 bases not matched to a gene. The germline V gene has CDR1 SGHAT and CDR2 FQNNGV. This CDR3 comprises 17 residues. The rearrangement links TRBV11-2 to TRBJ2-1, with 11 bases aligning to TRBD2. The sequence was collected from an adult with an advanced solid tumor such as melanoma, head and neck, liver or kidney cancer. The input for sequencing was CD4+ or CD8+ T cells sorted from blood, taken in a trial of the OX40 agonist ivuxolimab. The CDR3 DNA follows: TGTGCCAGCAGCTTAGGCGATTACCCTAAGGGACTAGCGGTCCAGTTCTTC. Protein product: CASSLGDYPKGLAVQFF.